This T cell receptor (beta chain) comes out of a study of identical twins (dated by TCRdb to about 2016). Background for the entire study: The study deep-sequenced TCR alpha and beta repertoires from monozygotic twins, unrelated adults of various ages and cord blood to test whether fetal clonotypes persist. To rule out contamination, replicate twin experiments were performed at different times with different library preparation protocols. Study-wide findings and limitations: Recombination models systematically underestimated out-of-frame TCR alpha sharing in monozygotic twins but agreed with sharing between unrelated individuals. Abundant cord blood beta clonotypes carried fewer insertions; young adult naive repertoires showed a weaker similar trend, while memory repertoires showed none. Out-of-frame TCR alpha sequences shared between twins showed an excess of low generation-probability sequences compared with coincidental sharing between unrelated individuals. Because the same donors could not be followed over many years, the conclusions depended on cross-sectional statistical analysis. Invariant T cells such as MAIT and iNKT could partly confound zero-insertion analyses, although diverse VJ usage argued against such confounding for most clonotypes. Excess twin sharing in beta out-of-frame sequences was weaker because fewer shared sequences lowered the signal-to-noise ratio.

To note about this clonotype: Which antigen it targets is not known. Base qualities are missing; no much larger clone stands one base away.

The library came from 5' RACE. The data were produced on an Illumina HiSeq 2000. Template switching added a universal primer binding site, and the final cDNA carried a unique molecular identifier that allowed TCR cDNA molecules to be counted accurately. Specific primers in the conserved constant-segment region were used to synthesize first-strand cDNA for TCR alpha and beta chains. To control for contamination, each cDNA library was double barcoded with a SMART-Mk sample barcode plus Illumina barcodes. TruSeq adapter sequences, together with Illumina sample barcodes, were added in two successive PCR steps. Sequencing of the TCR alpha and beta cDNA libraries was done on the Illumina HiSeq platform using custom primers. Per the source publication's procedure: Raw reads were processed with MiGEC to extract unique molecular identifiers, and MiXCR was used to determine CDR3 positions. For each individual, recombination models were inferred using an EM algorithm with the repgenHMM and IGoR tools. Shared clonotype analysis was performed with the tcR package in R, normalizing sharing by the product of cloneset sizes. Out-of-frame nonproductive sequences were analyzed to study raw recombination free of thymic and clonal selection effects. Clones were called with MiXCR by TCRdb after fastp trimmed the public reads at Q25, and only in-frame beta chains were retained. Identical CDR3 proteins give one entry, which carries the most common genes and DNA. The V and J calls were determined by TCRdb, not by the authors. This sample has around 960,000 distinct CDR3 sequences in its table, and 9% to 15% of those were observed once. Around 1.6% of the sample goes to the ten largest clones.

Every donor in the study was a healthy Caucasian. The twin cohort comprised three pairs of female monozygotic twins, all aged roughly 18 to 30 years. Peripheral blood mononuclear cells were the source from which RNA for the TCR libraries was isolated. The germline V gene (reference sequence) provides CDR1 SGHKS and CDR2 YYEKEE. The CDR3, from cysteine to phenylalanine, totals 14 residues. The entry retains the CDR3 DNA only, 42 bases that are in frame from base 1. V gives up 0 bases and J gives up 5 bases, and the segment between their germline ends measures 11 bases. Another study also made use of these data, one on yellow fever vaccine responses in identical twins. The second investigation adds: According to the authors, the vaccine-induced T cell response in identical twins seemed to be partly convergent and partly specific to each individual. Focusing on identical twins, the study followed the T cell clones that responded to the vaccine, and did so with precision.

This clonotype originated in a woman in her late teens or twenties in good health. The sample consisted of PBMCs. In this chain, TRBV5-5 is recombined with TRBJ1-2; the D segment cannot be called with confidence. This receptor carries the CDR3 CASSLGPAEYGYTF. The DNA sequence is TGTGCCAGCAGCTTGGGCCCGGCGGAGTATGGCTACACCTTC.